Below are 16 T cell receptor beta chains sequenced from a single sample in a study of cytomegalovirus exposure and HLA in healthy donors. PCR employed 60 Vbeta and 13 Jbeta primers. TCRdb's table, derived via immunoSEQ multiplex PCR, lists solely in-frame clones and lacks some. This sample has some 140,000 clones, with 80% found just once. The sequenced material came from PBMCs. Source of these receptors: a man younger than 40 in good health and CMV-seronegative.

The chain links TRBV18 to TRBJ2-7; a weak D match, TRBD2 (5 bases). In germline, CDR1 is KGHSH, CDR2 LQKENI. This CDR3 has 13 residues. The V end lost 4 bases, the J end lost 3 bases, and 10 bases lay between the germline ends. CDR3 in amino acids: CASSQSDYYEQYF. As DNA, the CDR3 is TGTGCCAGCTCACAAAGTGACTACTACGAGCAGTACTTC.

The gene calls are TRBV5-1 and TRBJ2-3; the match to TRBD2 covers 10 bases. The J segment lost 5 bases and the V segment lost 7 bases, leaving 16 bases of the junction unmatched. The CDR3 spans 17 residues. The V gene's germline CDR1 is SGHRS and CDR2 YFSETQ. CDR3 sequence: CASAVGSSGSWGDTQYF. CDR3 sequence (DNA): TGCGCCAGCGCCGTGGGGTCTAGCGGGAGTTGGGGAGATACGCAGTATTTT.

The chain employs TRBV19 and TRBJ2-2; D remains ambiguous. Germline V gene sequence: CDR1 LNHDA, CDR2 SQIVND (reference sequence). V shed 6 bases and J shed 4 bases, with 12 bases lying between them. The CDR3 extends over 14 amino acids. CDR3 coding DNA: TGTGCCAGTAGAAATTGGGCCAGCACCGGGGAGCTGTTTTTT. Residues: CASRNWASTGELFF.

The rearrangement joins TRBV28 to TRBJ2-5; D is perhaps TRBD2 (5 bases). There are 12 residues in the CDR3. V lost 5 bases and J 1 base, leaving 5 bases between the germline ends. Germline V lookup: CDR1 MDHEN, CDR2 SYDVKM. As DNA, the CDR3 is TGTGCCAGCAGTAGCGGCCAAGAGACCCAGTACTTC. This gives the protein CASSSGQETQYF.

V is TRBV10-3 and J is TRBJ1-1, with D perhaps TRBD1 (6 bases). Between the trimmed V and J ends, which lost 2 bases and 0 bases, there was a span of 7 bases. Looked up from germline, CDR1 is ENHRY and CDR2 is SYGVKD. The CDR3 runs to 14 residues. The DNA for the CDR3 is TGTGCCATCAGTGAGGGGACAATGAACACTGAAGCTTTCTTT. Translated: CAISEGTMNTEAFF.

This sequence joins TRBV21-1 and TRBJ1-2; TRBD1 was called by the table and not checked on the DNA. TRBV21-1 constitutes a pseudogene. The CDR3 length is 18 residues. CDR3 amino acids: CASSKKNTQGQGGYGYTF. As DNA, the CDR3 is TGTGCCAGCAGCAAAAAAAATACCCAGGGACAGGGTGGCTATGGCTACACCTTC.

J is TRBJ2-5 and V is TRBV4-1; a possible D gene is TRBD1 (5 bases). The tail of the sequence fits TRBJ2-7 better, so the J call may be wrong. Germline CDR1 is MGHRA and CDR2 is YSYEKL. This CDR3 comprises 15 residues. The CDR3 is CASSQSLGQPYEQYF. The CDR3 region has the DNA TGCGCCAGCAGCCAATCCCTGGGGCAGCCGTACGAGCAGTACTTC.

The chain has TRBV4-3 and TRBJ2-7; the D gene is possibly TRBD2 (6 bases). The CDR3 spans 15 residues. Trimming pared 0 bases from V and 1 base from J, leaving 10 bases between. CDR1 is LGHNA, CDR2 YSLEER, per germline. CDR3 loop: CASSQDLASSYEQYF. In DNA form, the CDR3 reads TGCGCCAGCAGCCAAGACCTAGCGTCTTCCTACGAGCAGTACTTC.

The rearrangement joins TRBV6-5 to TRBJ2-3, with 8 positions matching TRBD1. Germline V gene data show CDR1 as MNHEY and CDR2 as SVGAGI. V trimming: 9 bases; J trimming: 3 bases; junction bases outside the gene matches: 11. This CDR3 region has 15 residues. The CDR3 DNA sequence: TGTGCCAGTCGATTCCAGGGGGCGAGGACAGATACGCAGTATTTT. This translates into CASRFQGARTDTQYF.

This clone turned up a few times. The J gene is TRBJ2-7, the V gene TRBV18; 10 positions match TRBD1. Germline V gene lookup returns CDR1 KGHSH and CDR2 LQKENI. After removal of 3 bases from V and 5 bases from J, the junction contained 1 base not matched to a gene. The CDR3 sequence is 13 residues long. The CDR3, as DNA: TGTGCCAGCTCACCGGGACAGGGGAACGAGCAGTACTTC. Protein sequence: CASSPGQGNEQYF.

This chain uses TRBV19 with TRBJ2-1; 10 nucleotides align to TRBD2. With V trimmed by 1 base and J by 4 bases, 10 bases remained unmatched. The CDR3 has 18 residues. CDR1 and CDR2 (germline): LNHDA, SQIVND (reference sequence). CDR3 amino acids: CASSIGPSGRPPYNEQFF. The CDR3, as DNA: TGTGCCAGTAGTATAGGCCCTAGCGGGAGACCCCCATACAATGAGCAGTTCTTC.

V gene TRBV5-1 combines with J gene TRBJ2-3; D unclear. Germline V gene lookup returns CDR1 SGHRS and CDR2 YFSETQ. The V end lost 0 bases, the J end lost 4 bases, and 9 bases lay between the germline ends. The CDR3 extends over 14 amino acids. The CDR3 bases are TGCGCCAGCAGCTTGGGGCAGAACGCAGATACGCAGTATTTT. The encoded protein is CASSLGQNADTQYF.

The chain recombines TRBV23-1 with TRBJ2-1; tentatively, D is TRBD1 (5 bases). TRBV23-1 is sorted into the ORF group, with uncertain function. The CDR3 sequence is 14 residues long. Trimming stripped 4 bases from V and 4 bases from J, with 11 bases between. This CDR3 is CASSRSQEYNEQFF. The DNA of the CDR3 is TGCGCCAGCAGTCGGTCACAGGAGTACAATGAGCAGTTCTTC.

The V gene is TRBV5-6, the J gene TRBJ2-7, with D maybe TRBD2 (6 bases). The V and J ends lost 0 bases and 4 bases respectively, with 11 bases between them. Germline lookup yields CDR1 SGHDT and CDR2 YYEEEE. The length of the CDR3 is 14 residues. As DNA, the CDR3 is TGTGCCAGCAGCTTGGAGCGGGTCGGTTACGAGCAGTACTTC. Translating it yields CASSLERVGYEQYF.

This rearrangement joins TRBV29-1 to TRBJ2-3, with unresolved D. V was shortened by 4 bases and J by 6 bases, with 5 bases between the two germline ends. The germline gives CDR1 SQVTM, CDR2 ANQGSEA. The length of the CDR3 is 10 residues. CDR3 sequence (DNA): TGCAGCGTTGTGAGGGATACGCAGTATTTT. This gives the protein CSVVRDTQYF.

This CDR3 is CASSLMQGDYGYTF. DNA of the CDR3: TGTGCCAGCAGCTTAATGCAGGGCGACTATGGCTACACCTTC. The genes are TRBV7-9 and TRBJ1-2, with a possible D match to TRBD1 (5 bases). The germline V gene encodes CDR1 SEHNR and CDR2 FQNEAQ (reference sequence). The V gene lost 2 bases and the J gene lost 3 bases, with 10 bases spanning the gap. The CDR3 extends over 14 amino acids. Filled out from reference TRBV7-9 and TRBJ1-2, the complete variable domain reads DTGVSQNPRHKITKRGQNVTFRCDPISEHNRLYWYRQTLGQGPEFLTYFQNEAQLEKSRLLSDRFSAERPKGSFSTLEIQRTEQGDSAMYLCASSLMQGDYGYTFGSGTRLTVV.